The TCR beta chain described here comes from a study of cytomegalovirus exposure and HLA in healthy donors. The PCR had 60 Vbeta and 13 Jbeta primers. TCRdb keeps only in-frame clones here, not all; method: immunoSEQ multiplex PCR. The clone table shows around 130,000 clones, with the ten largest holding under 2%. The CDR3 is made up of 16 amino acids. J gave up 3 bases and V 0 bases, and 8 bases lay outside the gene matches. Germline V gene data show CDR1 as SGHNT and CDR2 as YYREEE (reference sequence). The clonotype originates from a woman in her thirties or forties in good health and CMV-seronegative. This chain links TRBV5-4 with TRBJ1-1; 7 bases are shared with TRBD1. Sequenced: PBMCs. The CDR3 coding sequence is TGTGCCAGCAGCTTGGCCTTACAGGGGTTTGACACTGAAGCTTTCTTT. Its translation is CASSLALQGFDTEAFF. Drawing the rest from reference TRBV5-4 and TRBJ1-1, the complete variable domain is ETGVTQSPTHLIKTRGQQVTLRCSSQSGHNTVSWYQQALGQGPQFIFQYYREEENGRGNFPPRFSGLQFPNYSSELNVNALELDDSALYLCASSLALQGFDTEAFFGQGTRLTVV.